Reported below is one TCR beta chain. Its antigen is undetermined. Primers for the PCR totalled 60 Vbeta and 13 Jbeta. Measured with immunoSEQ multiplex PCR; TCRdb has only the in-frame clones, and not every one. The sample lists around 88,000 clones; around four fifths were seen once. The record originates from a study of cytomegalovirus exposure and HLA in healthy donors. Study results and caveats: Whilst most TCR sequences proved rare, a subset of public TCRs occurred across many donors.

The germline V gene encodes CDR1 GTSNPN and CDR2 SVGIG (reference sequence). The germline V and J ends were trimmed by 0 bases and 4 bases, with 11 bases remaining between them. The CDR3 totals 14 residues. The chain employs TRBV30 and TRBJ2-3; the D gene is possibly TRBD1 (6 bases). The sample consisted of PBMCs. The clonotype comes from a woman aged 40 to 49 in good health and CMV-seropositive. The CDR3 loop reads CAWSVKGVSDTQYF. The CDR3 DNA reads TGTGCCTGGAGTGTAAAGGGGGTGTCAGATACGCAGTATTTT.